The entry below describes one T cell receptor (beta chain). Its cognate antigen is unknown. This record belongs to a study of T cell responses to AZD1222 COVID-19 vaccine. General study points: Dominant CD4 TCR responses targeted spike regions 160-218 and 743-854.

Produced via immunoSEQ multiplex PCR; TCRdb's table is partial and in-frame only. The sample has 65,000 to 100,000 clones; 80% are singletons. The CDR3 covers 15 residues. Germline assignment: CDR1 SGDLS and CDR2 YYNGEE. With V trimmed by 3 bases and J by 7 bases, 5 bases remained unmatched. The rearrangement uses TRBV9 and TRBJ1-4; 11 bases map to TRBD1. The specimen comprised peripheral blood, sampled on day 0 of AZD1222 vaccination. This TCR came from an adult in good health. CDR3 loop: CASSAGTGGPEKLFF. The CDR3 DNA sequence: TGTGCCAGCAGCGCCGGGACAGGGGGACCTGAAAAACTGTTTTTT.